This T cell receptor (beta chain) originates from a study of identifying expanded T cells in peripheral blood. General study results and limits: Technical replicates showed roughly 1.2 changed clones; two weeks 15 to 20; four weeks 19. Across healthy donors, higher total template counts meant significantly greater roughly two-week count variance.

On this clone: Its specificity is unknown.

Sequencing used immunoSEQ multiplex PCR; TCRdb keeps in-frame clones, though not all of them. In the table there are 80,000 to 90,000 clones, around 91% of which are singletons. The specimen sequenced was blood. The source of this sequence is a person between 18 and 70 years old in good health.

The chain's CDR3 is CASRPGTGAQETQYF. The CDR3, as DNA: TGTGCCAGCAGGCCCGGGACAGGGGCCCAAGAGACCCAGTACTTC. The chain uses TRBV5-4 and TRBJ2-5; 10 bases are shared with TRBD1. This CDR3 is built from 15 residues. The trim removed 5 bases at V and 1 base at J, leaving 5 bases unmatched. Germline CDR1 and CDR2: SGHNT and YYREEE (reference sequence).